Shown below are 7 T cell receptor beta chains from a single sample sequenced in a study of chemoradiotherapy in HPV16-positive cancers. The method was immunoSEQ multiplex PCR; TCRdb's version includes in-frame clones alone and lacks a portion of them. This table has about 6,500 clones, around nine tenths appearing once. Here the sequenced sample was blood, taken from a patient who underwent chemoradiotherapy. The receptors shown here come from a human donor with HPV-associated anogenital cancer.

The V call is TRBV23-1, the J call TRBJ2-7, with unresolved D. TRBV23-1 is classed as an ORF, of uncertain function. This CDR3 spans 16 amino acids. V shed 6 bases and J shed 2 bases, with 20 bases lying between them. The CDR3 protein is CASSLREYMTPYEQYF. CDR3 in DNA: TGCGCCAGCAGCCTAAGGGAATATATGACACCCTACGAGCAGTACTTC.

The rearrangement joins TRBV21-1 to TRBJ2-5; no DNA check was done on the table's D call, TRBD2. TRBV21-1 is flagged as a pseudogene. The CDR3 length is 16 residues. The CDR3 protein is CASSKVGGGGRETQYF. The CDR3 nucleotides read TGTGCCAGCAGCAAAGTAGGAGGGGGAGGGAGGGAGACCCAGTACTTC.

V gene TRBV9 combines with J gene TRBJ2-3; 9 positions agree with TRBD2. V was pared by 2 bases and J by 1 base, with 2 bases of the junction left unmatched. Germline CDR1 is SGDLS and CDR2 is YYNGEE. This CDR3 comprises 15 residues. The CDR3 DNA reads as TGTGCCAGCAGCGTGGGCGGGGGGGGCACAGATACGCAGTATTTT. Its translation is CASSVGGGGTDTQYF.

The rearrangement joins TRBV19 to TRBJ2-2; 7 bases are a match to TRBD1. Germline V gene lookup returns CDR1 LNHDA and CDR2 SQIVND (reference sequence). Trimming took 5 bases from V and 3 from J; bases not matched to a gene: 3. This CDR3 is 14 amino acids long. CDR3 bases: TGTGCCAGTAGTTCCACAGGGGACACCGGGGAGCTGTTTTTT. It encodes CASSSTGDTGELFF.

The CDR3 DNA follows: TGCGCCAGCGGCTCTGGAAACACCATATATTTT. This gives the protein CASGSGNTIYF. J is TRBJ1-3 and V is TRBV5-1; no definite D call. The V and J ends lost 7 bases and 0 bases respectively, with 2 bases between them. The CDR3 loop spans 11 amino acids. Germline V gene lookup returns CDR1 SGHRS and CDR2 YFSETQ.

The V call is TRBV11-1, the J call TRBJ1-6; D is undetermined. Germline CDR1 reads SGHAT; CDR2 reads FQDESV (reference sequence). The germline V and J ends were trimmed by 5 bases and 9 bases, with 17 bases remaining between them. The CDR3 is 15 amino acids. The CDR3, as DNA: TGTGCCAGCAGCGAAAGGCCCTTAAGGGCTTCACCCCTCCACTTT. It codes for CASSERPLRASPLHF.

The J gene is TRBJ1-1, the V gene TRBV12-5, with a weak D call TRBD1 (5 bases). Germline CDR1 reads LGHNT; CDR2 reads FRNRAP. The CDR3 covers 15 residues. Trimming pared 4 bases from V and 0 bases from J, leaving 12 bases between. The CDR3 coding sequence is TGTGCTAGTGGTTCCACCGGGACGGTGAACACTGAAGCTTTCTTT. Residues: CASGSTGTVNTEAFF.